This T cell receptor (beta chain) appears in the sequencing data of a study of cytomegalovirus exposure and HLA in healthy donors. Study conclusions and caveats: In a later analysis, most CMV-associated TCR beta chains appeared HLA-restricted. The study designated 150 to 200 TCR beta chains cytomegalovirus-associated.

The CDR3 is 18 residues long. In germline, CDR1 is MGHRA, CDR2 YSYEKL. V was clipped by 0 bases and J by 0 bases; unmatched bases: 7. The PCR was carried out with 60 Vbeta primers and 13 Jbeta primers. TCRdb's copy holds only in-frame clones and misses some; the assay was immunoSEQ multiplex PCR. Here the sample spans about 190,000 clones, about nine tenths being singletons. As for this clone: Its antigen is unidentified.

This receptor was identified in a young man in good health and CMV-seronegative. The V and J genes are TRBV4-1 and TRBJ2-1, with 8 bases identical to TRBD1. Sequences were obtained from PBMCs. This chain's CDR3 is CASSQDEQGVSSYNEQFF. The CDR3 DNA reads TGCGCCAGCAGCCAAGACGAACAGGGGGTAAGCTCCTACAATGAGCAGTTCTTC.